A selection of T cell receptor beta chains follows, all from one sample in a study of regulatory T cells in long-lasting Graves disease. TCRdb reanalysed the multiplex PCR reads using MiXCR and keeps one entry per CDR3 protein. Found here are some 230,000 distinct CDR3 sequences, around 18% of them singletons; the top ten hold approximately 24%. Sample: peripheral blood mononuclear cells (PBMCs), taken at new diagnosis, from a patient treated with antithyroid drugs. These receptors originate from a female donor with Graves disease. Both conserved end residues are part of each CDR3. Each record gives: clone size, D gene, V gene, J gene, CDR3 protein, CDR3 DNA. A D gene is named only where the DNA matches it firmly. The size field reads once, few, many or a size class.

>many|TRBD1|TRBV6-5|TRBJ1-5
CASSYSPGQGFDQPQHF
TGTGCCAGCAGTTACTCACCTGGACAGGGGTTTGATCAGCCCCAGCATTTT
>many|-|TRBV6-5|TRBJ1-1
CASSYSRGSTEAFF
TGTGCCAGCAGTTACTCGAGAGGATCCACTGAAGCTTTCTTT
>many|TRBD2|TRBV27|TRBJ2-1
CASRKTSGSYNEQFF
TGTGCCAGCAGGAAGACTAGCGGGAGTTACAATGAGCAGTTCTTC
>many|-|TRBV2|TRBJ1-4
CASSRAPGAGSEKLFF
TGTGCCAGCAGTCGTGCCCCCGGGGCTGGGAGTGAAAAACTGTTTTTT
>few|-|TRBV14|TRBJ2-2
CASSQPGNTGELFF
TGTGCCAGCAGCCAGCCAGGGAACACCGGGGAGCTGTTTTTT
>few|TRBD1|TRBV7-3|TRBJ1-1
CASSLTGGGTEAFF
TGTGCCAGCAGCTTGACAGGGGGCGGCACTGAAGCTTTCTTT
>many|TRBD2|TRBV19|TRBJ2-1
CASSIVTSGSNEQFF
TGTGCCAGTAGTATAGTAACTAGCGGGAGTAATGAGCAGTTCTTC
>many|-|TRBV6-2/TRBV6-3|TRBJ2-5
CASSYPIGVAESGETQYF
TGTGCCAGCAGTTACCCTATAGGGGTAGCGGAGTCCGGGGAGACCCAGTACTTC
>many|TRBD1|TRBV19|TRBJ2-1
CASSPWTGTGNNEQFF
TGTGCCAGTAGTCCCTGGACAGGGACGGGAAACAATGAGCAGTTCTTC
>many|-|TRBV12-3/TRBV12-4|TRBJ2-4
CASSLRTTGGNIQYF
TGTGCCAGCAGTTTACGAACAACCGGAGGAAACATTCAGTACTTC
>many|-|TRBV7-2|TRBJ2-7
CASSFSENEQYF
TGTGCCAGCAGCTTCTCGGAGAACGAGCAGTACTTC
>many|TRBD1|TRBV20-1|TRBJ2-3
CSARAGTGDADTQYF
TGCAGTGCTAGAGCCGGGACAGGGGATGCAGATACGCAGTATTTT
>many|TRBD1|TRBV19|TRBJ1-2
CASRSRDRAYGYTF
TGTGCCAGTAGGTCGAGGGACAGGGCCTATGGCTACACCTTC
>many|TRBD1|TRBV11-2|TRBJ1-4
CASSSGQGQPLGLFF
TGTGCCAGCAGCTCCGGACAGGGGCAACCACTTGGGCTGTTTTTT
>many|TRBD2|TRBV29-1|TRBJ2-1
CSVGGTNNNEQFF
TGCAGCGTTGGAGGGACTAATAACAATGAGCAGTTCTTC
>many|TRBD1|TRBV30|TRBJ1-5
CAWSSGQGIQPQHF
TGTGCCTGGAGTTCGGGACAGGGAATCCAGCCCCAGCATTTT
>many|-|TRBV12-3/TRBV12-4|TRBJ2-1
CASSFSARGEQFF
TGTGCCAGCAGTTTCAGCGCCAGGGGAGAGCAGTTCTTC
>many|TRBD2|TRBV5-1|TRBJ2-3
CASSFSTSGRDTQYF
TGCGCCAGCAGCTTCTCGACTAGCGGGAGAGATACGCAGTATTTT
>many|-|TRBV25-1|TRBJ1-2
CASSISGFDGYTF
TGTGCCAGCAGTATATCTGGGTTTGATGGCTACACCTTC
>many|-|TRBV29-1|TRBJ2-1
CSVEDRFYNEQFF
TGCAGCGTTGAAGACAGGTTCTACAATGAGCAGTTCTTC
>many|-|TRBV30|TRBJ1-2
CAWSVPPGYTF
TGTGCCTGGAGTGTTCCCCCCGGCTACACCTTC